One sample yielded the 24 T cell receptor beta chains listed below, sequenced in a study of post-analysis software for immune sequencing data (dated by TCRdb to between 2015 and 2017). The paper as a whole reports these results and caveats: Roughly 5 TRBV segments, including TRBV5-6, TRBV5-1 and TRBV20-1, were significantly more frequent in patients than controls.

Receptor libraries were prepared by PCR. The reads were generated on an Illumina HiSeq 2500. To reduce PCR and sequencing biases, unique molecular identifiers were incorporated into the TCR beta cDNA libraries. TCRdb took the public reads, trimmed them with fastp at Q25, ran MiXCR for clone calling and kept in-frame beta chains. Rows with one shared CDR3 protein collapse into an entry with the most common genes and DNA. Within this sample are under 900,000 distinct CDR3 sequences, with roughly 58% of them counted one time only. The ten largest clones capture roughly 4.4% of the sample. Antigen specificity for these receptors is unknown. Sample: blood. The receptors were gathered from a girl aged 5-17 years with multiple sclerosis.

The gene calls are TRBV12-3 or TRBV12-4 and TRBJ1-1; tentative D call: TRBD1 (5 bases). V was pared by 4 bases and J by 0 bases, with 12 bases between. This CDR3 spans 15 amino acids. The CDR3 DNA is TGTGCCAGCAGTTCGCGGGACGGCGTGAACACTGAAGCTTTCTTT. Protein: CASSSRDGVNTEAFF.

The chain couples TRBV5-1 to TRBJ2-1, with 9 bases aligning to TRBD2. Germline V gene data show CDR1 as SGHRS and CDR2 as YFSETQ. Trimming took 3 bases from V and 5 from J; bases not matched to a gene: 6. The CDR3 is 15 residues long. CDR3 loop: CASSSGTSIHNEQFF. The DNA for the CDR3 is TGCGCCAGCAGCTCTGGGACTAGCATCCACAATGAGCAGTTCTTC.

V is TRBV9 and J is TRBJ2-7; 13 bases are a match to TRBD2. CDR3 size: 16 residues. Germline V gene sequence: CDR1 SGDLS, CDR2 YYNGEE. The V and J ends lost 2 bases and 2 bases, in that order; junction bases with no gene match: 4. The CDR3 loop is CASSVGTSGDTYEQYF. For the CDR3, the DNA is TGTGCCAGCAGCGTGGGGACTAGCGGGGATACCTACGAGCAGTACTTC.

This clonotype was detected a few times. V and J are TRBV7-2 and TRBJ1-1, with 7 bases that match TRBD1. The V gene's germline CDR1 is SGHTA and CDR2 FQGNSA. The trim removed 6 bases at V and 5 bases at J, leaving 9 bases unmatched. CDR3 length equals 14 residues. The CDR3 nucleotides are TGTGCCAGCAGTTTAAGGCAGGGGGGGACTGAAGCTTTCTTT. Translation gives CASSLRQGGTEAFF. Using reference TRBV7-2 and TRBJ1-1 for the parts outside the CDR3, the full variable domain is GAGVSQSPSNKVTEKGKDVELRCDPISGHTALYWYRQSLGQGLEFLIYFQGNSAPDKSGLPSDRFSAERTGGSVSTLTIQRTQQEDSAVYLCASSLRQGGTEAFFGQGTRLTVV.

This clonotype occurred a few times. CDR3 amino acids: CASSFQPGPEQYF. CDR3 sequence (DNA): TGTGCCAGCAGCTTCCAGCCGGGTCCCGAGCAGTACTTC. The rearrangement uses TRBV7-9 and TRBJ2-7; D is unclear. Germline loops: CDR1 SEHNR, CDR2 FQNEAQ (reference sequence). The V and J ends lost 3 bases and 6 bases respectively, with 12 bases between them. This CDR3 comprises 13 residues.

The chain has TRBV5-1 and TRBJ2-3; 13 bases line up with TRBD2. The CDR3 is 17 residues long. The J segment lost 0 bases and the V segment lost 4 bases, leaving 5 bases of the junction unmatched. Germline CDR1 and CDR2: SGHRS and YFSETQ. The CDR3 region is CASSLGTSGTSTDTQYF. DNA for the CDR3: TGCGCCAGCAGCCTCGGGACTAGCGGGACTAGCACAGATACGCAGTATTTT.

This chain joins TRBV5-1 and TRBJ2-1, with 7 bases that match TRBD2. There are 15 residues in the CDR3. V was pared by 4 bases and J by 7 bases, with 11 bases of the junction left unmatched. Germline V gives CDR1 SGHRS, CDR2 YFSETQ. CDR3 DNA: TGCGCCAGCAGCGAACCCGGGACTAATGGGAATGAGCAGTTCTTC. This codes for CASSEPGTNGNEQFF. The full variable domain, completed using reference TRBV5-1 and TRBJ2-1, is KAGVTQTPRYLIKTRGQQVTLSCSPISGHRSVSWYQQTPGQGLQFLFEYFSETQRNKGNFPGRFSGRQFSNSRSEMNVSTLELGDSALYLCASSEPGTNGNEQFFGPGTRLTVL.

There are a few counts of this clonotype. The J gene is TRBJ2-5, the V gene TRBV20-1; the match to TRBD1 covers 9 bases. Germline loops: CDR1 DFQATT, CDR2 SNEGSKA (reference sequence). This CDR3 spans 14 amino acids. V lost 4 bases, J lost 5 bases, and 8 bases stayed unmatched. CDR3 region: CSANSGQGRETQYF. The CDR3 DNA sequence: TGCAGTGCTAACTCAGGACAGGGGAGGGAGACCCAGTACTTC.

This clonotype occurred a few times. The V gene is TRBV29-1, the J gene TRBJ2-4; TRBD1 agrees at 7 bases. The CDR3 covers 12 residues. V gave up 6 bases and J gave up 13 bases; unmatched junction bases: 12. Germline CDR1 is SQVTM and CDR2 is ANQGSEA. CDR3 DNA sequence: TGCAGCGTCAGGGCTGACAGGGATCAGCAGTACTTC. It is translated as CSVRADRDQQYF.

This clonotype has only a few counts. The chain has TRBV5-1 and TRBJ2-7; weak D call: TRBD1 (6 bases). Trimming stripped 0 bases from V and 6 bases from J, with 7 bases between. The V gene's germline CDR1 is SGHRS and CDR2 YFSETQ. CDR3 length: 12 residues. CDR3 DNA sequence: TGCGCCAGCAGCTTGGACAGGGCCGAGCAGTACTTC. Residues: CASSLDRAEQYF.

This clonotype showed up just once. CDR3 amino acids: CASSLHPVGQPQHF. The CDR3 DNA reads TGCGCCAGCAGCTTGCACCCGGTGGGTCAGCCCCAGCATTTT. The chain joins TRBV5-1 to TRBJ1-5; no reliable D call. V lost 1 base to trimming and J lost 6 bases, with 11 bases between them. This CDR3 spans 14 amino acids. Germline CDR1 and CDR2: SGHRS and YFSETQ.

The rearrangement joins TRBV6-6 to TRBJ2-1; 7 positions agree with TRBD1. Germline values: CDR1 MNHNY, CDR2 SVGAGI (reference sequence). J gave up 8 bases and V 8 bases, and 3 bases lay outside the gene matches. The CDR3 runs to 11 residues. The CDR3 sequence is CASRGGDEQFF. CDR3 in DNA: TGTGCCAGCCGAGGGGGCGATGAGCAGTTCTTC.

The V gene is TRBV6-2 or TRBV6-3, the J gene TRBJ2-7; 8 bases align to TRBD2. This CDR3 is built from 14 residues. The germline CDR1 and CDR2 sequences are MNHEY and SVGEGT. V dropped 2 bases and J dropped 3; count of bases not matched to a gene: 3. The chain's CDR3 is CASSYTSGRYEQYF. The CDR3 DNA reads as TGTGCCAGCAGTTACACTAGCGGCCGCTACGAGCAGTACTTC.

The chain couples TRBV5-1 to TRBJ2-1, with D perhaps being TRBD1 or TRBD2 (5 bases each). From germline, CDR1 is SGHRS and CDR2 YFSETQ. The V and J ends lost 5 bases and 4 bases respectively, with 13 bases between them. The CDR3 has 14 residues. The CDR3 region is CASRVGEPYNEQFF. DNA for the CDR3: TGCGCCAGCAGGGTGGGGGAGCCTTACAATGAGCAGTTCTTC.

The chain recombines TRBV2 with TRBJ2-5; no reliable D call. The CDR3 is 13 residues long. Trimming cost V 10 bases and J 13 bases, with 25 bases left between them. CDR1 SNHLY and CDR2 FYNNEI come from the germline V gene. Here the CDR3 reads CATISELRALWYF. The CDR3 nucleotides are TGTGCCACCATCAGTGAACTCCGCGCTCTTTGGTACTTC.

This sequence joins TRBV6-5 and TRBJ2-7; D may be TRBD1 (5 bases). Looked up from germline, CDR1 is MNHEY and CDR2 is SVGAGI. The CDR3 spans 11 residues. V gave up 6 bases and J gave up 4 bases, with 7 bases separating them. CDR3 DNA: TGTGCCAGCAGGTCAGGGTACGAGCAGTACTTC. Amino acid sequence: CASRSGYEQYF.

Notes on this clonotype: At one boundary the junction diverges from the germline segment, which might be a read error. The chain couples TRBV29-1 to TRBJ2-3; D call uncertain. The CDR3 contains 11 residues. Germline loops: CDR1 SQVTM, CDR2 ANQGSEA. The CDR3 sequence is CSVEETDTQYF. As DNA, the CDR3 is TGCAGCGTAGAAGAGACAGATACGCAGTATTTT.

In DNA, the CDR3 is TGTGCCACCAGGGACAGGGTTGACACTGAAGCTTTCTTT. This translates into CATRDRVDTEAFF. The chain employs TRBV15 and TRBJ1-1; 8 bases are shared with TRBD1. The CDR3 spans 13 residues. After removal of 6 bases from V and 3 bases from J, the junction contained 3 bases not matched to a gene. The germline V gene has CDR1 LNHNV and CDR2 YYDKDF (reference sequence).

The V call is TRBV27, the J call TRBJ1-6; 8 bases are a match to TRBD1. Germline trimming cut 4 bases from V and 10 bases from J; bases unmatched to any gene: 6. The CDR3 length is 14 residues. Germline lookup yields CDR1 MNHEY and CDR2 SMNVEV (reference sequence). The CDR3 sequence: CASSSDRGRSPLHF. The CDR3 DNA is TGTGCCAGCAGTTCTGACAGGGGAAGGTCACCCCTCCACTTT.

V is TRBV7-9 and J is TRBJ2-6, with D uncertain. This CDR3 is built from 17 residues. The ends were cut back, 0 bases at V and 0 bases at J, with 9 bases in the middle. In germline, CDR1 is SEHNR, CDR2 FQNEAQ (reference sequence). CDR3 coding DNA: TGTGCCAGCAGCTTAGCCCCGACGGTCTCTGGGGCCAACGTCCTGACTTTC. Protein product: CASSLAPTVSGANVLTF.

This clonotype came up a few times. The V and J genes are TRBV28 and TRBJ1-4; D perhaps matches TRBD1 (6 bases). This CDR3 region has 14 residues. Trimming removed 6 bases at V and 3 bases at J, with 11 bases between. The V gene's germline CDR1 is MDHEN and CDR2 SYDVKM. The CDR3 loop is CASSEQGSNEKLFF. The CDR3 DNA reads as TGTGCCAGCAGCGAACAGGGATCTAATGAAAAACTGTTTTTT.

This rearrangement joins TRBV5-1 to TRBJ2-7; 8 positions match TRBD1. J lost 3 bases, V lost 2 bases, and 7 bases had no gene match. This CDR3 contains 15 residues. CDR1 is SGHRS, CDR2 YFSETQ, per germline. CDR3 protein: CASSLFSQGVYEQYF. CDR3 sequence (DNA): TGCGCCAGCAGCTTATTCTCACAGGGGGTCTACGAGCAGTACTTC. Full variable domain (remainder filled in from reference TRBV5-1 and TRBJ2-7): KAGVTQTPRYLIKTRGQQVTLSCSPISGHRSVSWYQQTPGQGLQFLFEYFSETQRNKGNFPGRFSGRQFSNSRSEMNVSTLELGDSALYLCASSLFSQGVYEQYFGPGTRLTVT.

This clonotype was counted a few times. V is TRBV5-1 and J is TRBJ2-5, with 7 bases lining up with TRBD1. V lost 1 base to trimming and J lost 3 bases; unmatched junction nucleotides: 0. The V gene's germline CDR1 is SGHRS and CDR2 YFSETQ. The CDR3 has 13 amino acids. DNA of the CDR3: TGCGCCAGCAGCTTGCAGGGGGAAGAGACCCAGTACTTC. Its protein product is CASSLQGEETQYF.

The table lists this clonotype with a count of one. V is TRBV5-1 and J is TRBJ1-1; TRBD1 is a possible D gene (5 bases). Germline CDR1 and CDR2: SGHRS and YFSETQ. This CDR3 comprises 15 residues. Trimming stripped 1 base from V and 1 base from J, with 11 bases between. The DNA of the CDR3 is TGCGCCAGCAGCTTGCCCCGGGACCCGAACACTGAAGCTTTCTTT. This sequence encodes CASSLPRDPNTEAFF.